This T cell receptor (beta chain) was captured in a study of identifying expanded T cells in peripheral blood (dated by TCRdb to between 2018 and 2021). Background on the whole study: Four technical replicates, made by sequencing separate aliquots from the same pool of genomic DNA, were compared pairwise.

The immunoSEQ Assay, which uses bias-controlled multiplex PCR amplification of genomic DNA, was used to profile TCRbeta CDR3 regions. The authors' analysis ran thus. The absolute abundance of each unique TCRbeta CDR3 region was quantified after sequences were collapsed and filtered. Differential abundance was tested with a binomial (Fisher-equivalent) model and with a beta-binomial model adding time-dependent variance fitted from healthy donors. Clones with fewer than 5 combined templates were excluded, and clones with Benjamini-Hochberg FDR below 0.01 were called differentially abundant. The form v = (b*log(k)+a)^2 was used to model beta-binomial variance as a function of total template count across the two samples. TCRdb re-hosts the immuneACCESS table, in-frame sequences only. Its copies lack some clones; in the studies checked, an unresolved V gene accounts for under half of them, and the cause for the rest is not known. The V and J calls and clone size are taken from that table; D and trimming were inferred from the DNA. The sample records around 94,000 clones, approximately 89% of which are singletons. The ten largest account for 11% to 15% of the sample.

During the collection period, no infections or other immune events were recorded for the healthy donors. Healthy-donor blood repertoires served as a training cohort to calibrate time-dependent variance in a beta-binomial model of T-cell clone differential abundance. The training cohort comprised 10 or so healthy donors, 3 female and 7 male. On average the donors were 43 years old, and their ages spanned roughly 25 to 65 years. Obtained from a commercial supplier, whole blood was collected from each healthy donor at three time points set two to three weeks apart. Genomic DNA was extracted from unsorted whole blood for immunosequencing. Broad study findings and their caveats: In all healthy donors, the variance in clone template counts between samples taken two to three weeks apart rose significantly as total template count increased. It was expected by the authors that biological variance in healthy repertoires might increase further over much longer intervals, such as months to years. Both the number of clones called differentially abundant and the false-positive rate were significantly reduced by the beta-binomial model across all healthy-donor time intervals. The binomial model flagged approximately 1.1 differentially abundant clones between technical replicates but 15 to 17 over roughly 2 weeks and roughly 19 over four weeks.

With respect to this clone: What this receptor recognizes is not known. Qualities for individual bases were not recorded, and no much larger clone is one base off.

Based on the germline V gene (reference sequence), the CDR1 and CDR2 sequences are LNHDA and SQIVND. V lost 1 base and J lost 3 bases; the stretch between them is 12 bases long. The CDR3, from cysteine to phenylalanine, totals 15 residues. Only the CDR3 DNA is retained, 45 bases long and in frame from the first base. The sequence was obtained from a person aged 18 to 70 in good health. What was sequenced was blood. Recombination joined TRBV19 with TRBJ1-2; the D gene is not confidently resolved. The nucleotides are TGTGCCAGTAGTATAGTGGTTCGACCTGACTATGGCTACACCTTC. Translation gives CASSIVVRPDYGYTF.